The clone carrying this TCR beta chain occurred a few times. Antigen specificity is unknown. The entry originates in a study of T cells in Graves' hyperthyroidism and ophthalmopathy. Overall study results and limits: Blood also contained most expanded thyroid clonotypes above 0.001. Prediction of ophthalmopathy progression came a median roughly 7.1 months pre-onset.

Amplification targeted TCR beta CDR3 regions from RNA transcripts. The TCR CDR3 was amplified in a first-round RT-PCR using the HTBI primer set. MiXCR was run by TCRdb on the multiplex PCR reads, yielding one entry per CDR3 protein. This sample has hundreds of thousands of distinct CDR3 sequences, with around 14% found just once. CDR3 length: 15 amino acids. The V and J ends lost 6 bases and 3 bases respectively, with 18 bases between them. Researchers barred patients who had uncontrolled infection, other autoimmune disease, pregnancy or lactation. Extraction of PBMCs used roughly 9.6 ml of fresh peripheral blood.

This TCR was recovered from a woman younger than 35 with Graves' hyperthyroidism. The specimen sequenced was blood. The chain is built from TRBV12-3 or TRBV12-4 and TRBJ2-7, with D perhaps matching TRBD1 (6 bases). In nucleotides, the CDR3 is TGTGCCAGCAGACCACAGGACGGGACAATCTACGAGCAGTACTTC. This encodes CASRPQDGTIYEQYF.